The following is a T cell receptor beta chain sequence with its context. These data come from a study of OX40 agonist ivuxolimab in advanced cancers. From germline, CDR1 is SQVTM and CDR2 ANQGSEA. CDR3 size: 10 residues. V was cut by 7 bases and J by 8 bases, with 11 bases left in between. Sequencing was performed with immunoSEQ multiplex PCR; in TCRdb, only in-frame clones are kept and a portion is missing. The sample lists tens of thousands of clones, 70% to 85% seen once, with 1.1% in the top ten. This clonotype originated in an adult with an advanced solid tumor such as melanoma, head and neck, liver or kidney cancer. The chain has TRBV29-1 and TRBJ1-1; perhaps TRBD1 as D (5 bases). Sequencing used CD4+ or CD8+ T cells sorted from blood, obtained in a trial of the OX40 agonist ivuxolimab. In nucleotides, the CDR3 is TGCAGCGCCGGACAAGAGGAAGCTTTCTTT. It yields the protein CSAGQEEAFF.